The 8 T cell receptor beta chains given below trace back to one sample, sequenced in a study of vaccination effects on CD4 cells after COVID-19. These receptors have no identified antigens. Culture proceeded for more than 8 days, and CD4+ T cells were then isolated. Everyone in the study got two shots of either the BNT162b2 or mRNA-1273 vaccine. Measured with immunoSEQ multiplex PCR; TCRdb has only the in-frame clones, and not every one. The data hold tens of thousands of clones, with 74% observed a single time. Specimen: CD4+ T cells from PBMCs cultured without peptide, collected after COVID-19 vaccination. The source is a human donor who received a COVID-19 vaccine.

In this sample, this clone turned up a few times. V usage is TRBV3-1 (or the pseudogene TRBV3-2) and J usage is TRBJ2-7; TRBD1 agrees at 8 bases. Looked up from germline, CDR1 is LGHDT and CDR2 is YNNKEL (reference sequence). V was clipped by 3 bases and J by 6 bases; unmatched bases: 7. This CDR3 comprises 14 residues. The CDR3 region is CASSQRATGGEQYV. DNA for the CDR3: TGTGCCAGCAGCCAGCGCGCAACAGGGGGCGAGCAGTACGTC.

This clone was seen a single time. The chain recombines TRBV3-1 (or the pseudogene TRBV3-2) with TRBJ1-1; TRBD1 matches at 8 bases. Losses at the gene ends were 2 bases for V and 5 bases for J; bases not matched to a gene: 7. Germline V gene sequence: CDR1 LGHDT, CDR2 YNNKEL (reference sequence). The length of the CDR3 is 15 residues. CDR3 amino acids: CASSQPDRGGTEAFF. The DNA of the CDR3 is TGTGCCAGCAGCCAACCCGACAGGGGAGGGACTGAAGCTTTCTTT.

The rearrangement links TRBV18 to TRBJ1-5; no definite D call. The V gene lost 2 bases and the J gene lost 4 bases, with 12 bases spanning the gap. Germline loops: CDR1 KGHSH, CDR2 LQKENI. The CDR3 has 15 amino acids. The CDR3 DNA follows: TGTGCCAGCTCACCAGCCACGGCTGATAATCAGCCCCAGCATTTT. This encodes CASSPATADNQPQHF.

This chain uses TRBV29-1 with TRBJ2-3; the D gene is possibly TRBD1 (5 bases). Trimming pared 2 bases from V and 0 bases from J, leaving 15 bases between. Per germline, CDR1 SQVTM and CDR2 ANQGSEA. The CDR3 loop spans 16 amino acids. CDR3 sequence reads: CSVEKLSGKSTDTQYF. CDR3 nucleotides: TGCAGCGTTGAAAAATTGTCAGGGAAAAGCACAGATACGCAGTATTTT.

The gene calls are TRBV9 and TRBJ1-2; perhaps TRBD1 as D (6 bases). The CDR3 contains 15 residues. The V gene lost 1 base and the J gene lost 4 bases, with 14 bases spanning the gap. Germline CDR1 is SGDLS and CDR2 is YYNGEE. DNA for the CDR3: TGTGCCAGCAGCGTAAGGACAGATACGACCTATGGCTACACCTTC. The encoded protein is CASSVRTDTTYGYTF.

This chain uses TRBV2 with TRBJ1-6; no clear D. The CDR3 contains 16 residues. The germline gives CDR1 SNHLY, CDR2 FYNNEI. V was shortened by 5 bases and J by 0 bases, with 11 bases between the two germline ends. The CDR3 nucleotides read TGTGCCAGCAGTATGGAACCCGGCTCCTATAATTCACCCCTCCACTTT. Translation: CASSMEPGSYNSPLHF.

The chain combines TRBV5-5 with TRBJ2-2; D remains ambiguous. The CDR3 consists of 16 residues. The germline V gene encodes CDR1 SGHKS and CDR2 YYEKEE (reference sequence). V dropped 4 bases and J dropped 2 bases, with 15 bases sitting between them. CDR3 coding DNA: TGTGCCAGCAGCCCGGTGTCCATTCCAAACACCGGGGAGCTGTTTTTT. Translation: CASSPVSIPNTGELFF.

V gene TRBV12-3 or TRBV12-4 combines with J gene TRBJ1-3, with D unresolved. V gave up 3 bases and J gave up 4 bases, with 7 bases separating them. The CDR3 totals 13 residues. CDR3 residues: CASSFADGNTIYF. DNA for the CDR3: TGTGCCAGCAGTTTCGCGGACGGAAACACCATATATTTT.